A selection of T cell receptor beta chains follows, all from one sample in a study of T cell responses to AZD1222 COVID-19 vaccine. Data came from immunoSEQ multiplex PCR; TCRdb stores just in-frame clones and leaves some out. Of 70,000 to 90,000 clones in the sample, approximately 82% were seen once. Here the sequenced sample was peripheral blood, taken on day 0 of AZD1222 vaccination. Source of these receptors: an adult in good health. CDR3s include the opening cysteine and the closing phenylalanine or tryptophan. The D gene is left open where the match is weak. Size is omitted from some rows. Given values are once, few, many or a class for expanded clones.

v_gene	j_gene	abundance	d_gene	CDR3nt	CDR3aa
TRBV27	TRBJ1-5	-	TRBD1	TGTGCCAGCAGCCGCGGGGGGACAGGGGGATATTTTAGCAATCAGCCCCAGCATTTT	CASSRGGTGGYFSNQPQHF
TRBV5-4	TRBJ1-5	-	TRBD1	TGTGCCAGCAGCTTGTCGGGACAGAATCAGCCCCAGCATTTT	CASSLSGQNQPQHF
TRBV7-6	TRBJ2-7	-	-	TGTGCCAGCAGCCCAACCGGGCCCCGAGCCTACGAGCAGTACTTC	CASSPTGPRAYEQYF
TRBV4-1	TRBJ1-5	-	-	TGCGCCAGCAGCCAAGATCGAGTTTTCCGGAATCAGCCCCAGCATTTT	CASSQDRVFRNQPQHF
TRBV7-2	TRBJ1-2	-	-	TGTGCCAGCAGCTCGGGGAAATCCTATGGCTACACCTTC	CASSSGKSYGYTF
TRBV6-5	TRBJ1-1	-	-	TGTGCCAGCAGTTACCCCGGGACCACTGAAGCTTTCTTT	CASSYPGTTEAFF
TRBV11-2	TRBJ1-1	few	-	TGTGCCAGCAGCCCACTCGGGGGGTTTATAGACACTGAAGCTTTCTTT	CASSPLGGFIDTEAFF
TRBV19	TRBJ1-5	few	-	TGTGCCAGTAGGAGGGGAGTCTCGGAAAGTAATCAGCCCCAGCATTTT	CASRRGVSESNQPQHF
TRBV5-1	TRBJ2-7	-	-	TGCGCCAGCAGCTTGGAAAGCGTCAGTTCAGATGAGCAGTACTTC	CASSLESVSSDEQYF
TRBV7-2	TRBJ2-1	-	-	TGTGCCAGCAGCTTAGTAGGTGGAGGCGAGCAGTTCTTC	CASSLVGGGEQFF
TRBV27	TRBJ2-5	-	TRBD2	TGTGCCAGCAGTTTTAGCGGGAGCGTGGAGACCCAGTACTTC	CASSFSGSVETQYF
TRBV5-4	TRBJ2-2	once	-	TGTGCCAGCAGCTTGGCAGGGAACACCGGGGAGCTGTTTTTT	CASSLAGNTGELFF
TRBV18	TRBJ2-1	few	-	TGTGCCAGCTCACCCCGGCCCGCTCGCTCCTACAATGAGCAGTTCTTC	CASSPRPARSYNEQFF
TRBV7-2	TRBJ2-7	-	-	TGTGCCAGCAGTTCCCCAGCTGGCGAGCAGTACTTC	CASSSPAGEQYF
TRBV7-8	TRBJ2-1	-	-	TGTGCCAGCAGCCGCGCCGGGACCACCGTCTACAATGAGCAGTTCTTC	CASSRAGTTVYNEQFF
TRBV18	TRBJ2-7	once	-	TGTGCCAGCTCCGGCGGGGAACGACGCGAGCAGTACTTC	CASSGGERREQYF
TRBV18	TRBJ2-7	-	-	TGTGCCAGCTCACCACCGGATACAATCTACGAGCAGTACTTC	CASSPPDTIYEQYF
TRBV9	TRBJ2-5	-	-	TGTGCCAGCAGCGTAGATGGGGGTGAGACCCAGTACTTC	CASSVDGGETQYF
TRBV10-3	TRBJ2-1	-	-	TGTGCCATCAGTGAGTCGAGGGATCGACAGTACAATGAGCAGTTCTTC	CAISESRDRQYNEQFF
TRBV6-2/TRBV6-3	TRBJ1-5	-	-	TGTGCCAGCAGTCAAGGGGGTTGGCTCAATCAGCCCCAGCATTTT	CASSQGGWLNQPQHF
TRBV13	TRBJ2-1	few	-	TGTGCCAGCAGCTTAGTCGGACCGGAGCAGTTCTTC	CASSLVGPEQFF
TRBV21-1	TRBJ1-2	-	-	TGTGCCAGCAGCTCCCGGGACAGGGTGGAATATGGCTACACCTTC	CASSSRDRVEYGYTF
TRBV5-6	TRBJ1-5	few	-	TGTGCCAGCAGCTTGGGCAGGGGCCGTCTGGTACCCCAGCATTTT	CASSLGRGRLVPQHF
TRBV12-5	TRBJ2-5	-	-	TGTGCTAGTGGTTTAGTGGGGGGCTTGGAGACCCAGTACTTC	CASGLVGGLETQYF
TRBV11-2	TRBJ2-2	-	-	TGTGCCAGCAGCTTAGGCGCGGCCACCGGGGAGCTGTTTTTT	CASSLGAATGELFF
TRBV7-2	TRBJ2-3	-	-	TGTGCCAGCAGCACCGTAGCGGTTAGCACAGATACGCAGTATTTT	CASSTVAVSTDTQYF
TRBV5-4	TRBJ1-2	-	-	TGTGCCAGCAGCTCCTTTGGCGGCTACACCTTC	CASSSFGGYTF
TRBV3-1/TRBV3-2	TRBJ1-2	-	TRBD1	TGTGCCAGCAGCCACTCAACAGGGGATTATGGCTATGGCTACACCTTC	CASSHSTGDYGYGYTF
TRBV6-5	TRBJ1-6	-	-	TGTGCCAGCGTGACGGGGAGTCCCAATTCACCCCTCCACTTT	CASVTGSPNSPLHF
TRBV15	TRBJ1-5	-	-	TGTGCCACCAGCAGAGATCGAGGGGGGCGGCAGCCCCAGCATTTT	CATSRDRGGRQPQHF
TRBV6-5	TRBJ2-7	-	TRBD2	TGTGCCAGCAGATTAGCGGGAGGGACCTACGAGCAGTACTTC	CASRLAGGTYEQYF
TRBV7-9	TRBJ1-6	once	TRBD1	TGTGCCAGCAGCTTGATAAGTCCCGGGACAGGGTTCAATTCACCCCTCCACTTT	CASSLISPGTGFNSPLHF
TRBV5-4	TRBJ2-7	medium-sized	TRBD2	TGTGCCAGCAGTTCTGAGGGCGGGAGGGCCGAGCAGTACTTC	CASSSEGGRAEQYF
TRBV11-2	TRBJ1-2	-	TRBD1	TGTGCCAGCAGCTCATACAGGGGCAGGGGTACTAACTATGGCTACACCTTC	CASSSYRGRGTNYGYTF
TRBV11-1	TRBJ1-1	-	-	TGTGCCAGCAGCATAAGAGACACTGAAGCTTTCTTT	CASSIRDTEAFF
TRBV20-1	TRBJ2-3	-	-	TGCAGTGCTAGTTTGGCAGATACGCAGTATTTT	CSASLADTQYF
TRBV10-2	TRBJ2-3	few	TRBD2	TGCGCCAGCAGTGAGTCGACTCGGAGGACTAGCGGAGATACGCAGTATTTT	CASSESTRRTSGDTQYF
TRBV18	TRBJ2-5	-	-	TGTGCCAGCTCACCATCCGGACAGCCTAAAGAGACCCAGTACTTC	CASSPSGQPKETQYF
TRBV2	TRBJ2-5	few	-	TGTGCCAGCAGTGAAGTTGGGAGAGAGACCCAGTACTTC	CASSEVGRETQYF
TRBV18	TRBJ2-1	-	-	TGTGCCAGCTCACCTCGAGGAAAAGGGGGGTCCTACAATGAGCAGTTCTTC	CASSPRGKGGSYNEQFF
TRBV6-5	TRBJ2-2	few	-	TGTGCCAGCAGTTACTGGGCCGGGGAGCTGTTTTTT	CASSYWAGELFF
TRBV3-1/TRBV3-2	TRBJ2-7	-	-	TGTGCCAGCAGCCGATTACAGGGGGAGGGCGAGCAGTACTTC	CASSRLQGEGEQYF
TRBV5-6	TRBJ2-1	once	TRBD1	TGTGCCAGCAGCTTTTTAGACAGGGCGGGTGAGCAGTTCTTC	CASSFLDRAGEQFF
TRBV19	TRBJ2-5	-	-	TGTGCCAGTAGTATAGAAGGGGTAGAGACCCAGTACTTC	CASSIEGVETQYF
TRBV4-1	TRBJ1-1	-	TRBD1	TGCGCCAGCAGCCAAACCGACAGGGAAAAGATTGAAGCTTTCTTT	CASSQTDREKIEAFF
TRBV11-2	TRBJ1-5	-	-	TGTGCCAGCAGCTTAGGATTGGGGAGGGGGAATCAGCCCCAGCATTTT	CASSLGLGRGNQPQHF
TRBV10-2	TRBJ1-6	-	-	TGCGCCAGCAGTGAGTCGATCGGGAATTCACCCCTCCACTTT	CASSESIGNSPLHF
TRBV7-9	TRBJ1-2	-	-	TGTGCCAGCAGCTCCGGGGCCGGCTATGGCTACACCTTC	CASSSGAGYGYTF
TRBV3-1/TRBV3-2	TRBJ2-2	many	-	TGTGCCAGCAGCCAAGAATGGAACACCGGGGAGCTGTTTTTT	CASSQEWNTGELFF
TRBV6-5	TRBJ1-2	-	TRBD1	TGTGCCAGCACCCTGACAGGGGGGGACTATGGCTACACCTTC	CASTLTGGDYGYTF
TRBV5-1	TRBJ2-5	-	TRBD2	TGCGCCAGCAGCTTAACAGCGGGAGGGCCGGAGACCCAGTACTTC	CASSLTAGGPETQYF